This T cell receptor beta chain derives from a study of CD4+ T cells in melanoma. The assay was immunoSEQ multiplex PCR, and TCRdb's table has in-frame clones only and misses some. This table holds approximately 110,000 clones, around 93% found once. Germline CDR1 reads SGHAT; CDR2 reads FQNNGV. The CDR3 has 13 residues. Trimming removed 1 base at V and 4 bases at J, with 5 bases between. Sequences were obtained from peripheral blood. This receptor was identified in a human donor with melanoma. V is TRBV11-2 and J is TRBJ2-1; unclear D gene. CDR3 sequence reads: CASSLGEYNEQFF. In DNA form, the CDR3 reads TGTGCCAGCAGCTTAGGGGAATACAATGAGCAGTTCTTC.